A selection of T cell receptor beta chains follows, all from one sample in a study of regulatory T cells in long-lasting Graves disease. MiXCR was run by TCRdb on the multiplex PCR reads, yielding one entry per CDR3 protein. The sample lists 650,000 to 850,000 distinct CDR3 sequences, about 30% occurring once. Material: peripheral blood mononuclear cells (PBMCs), obtained when the disease was refractory, from a patient treated with antithyroid drugs. The receptors derive from a female donor with Graves disease. The CDR3 runs from the conserved cysteine through the conserved F or W. The order of the fields is clone size, J gene, V gene, D gene, CDR3 protein, CDR3 DNA. D genes are given only for firm matches. Size is stated for part of the rows, as once, few or many counts, or as a class when the clone is expanded.

clone_size: once
j_call: TRBJ2-7
v_call: TRBV7-2
d_call: NA
cdr3_aa: CASSLARAEQYF
cdr3_nt: TGTGCCAGCAGCTTAGCGCGGGCCGAGCAGTACTTC

clone_size: NA
j_call: TRBJ2-7
v_call: TRBV25-1
d_call: TRBD2
cdr3_aa: CASKSSGSVSCEQYF
cdr3_nt: TGTGCCAGCAAATCTAGCGGGAGTGTTTCCTGCGAGCAGTACTTC

clone_size: NA
j_call: TRBJ1-2
v_call: TRBV5-1
d_call: NA
cdr3_aa: CASRPLAGSLNYGYTF
cdr3_nt: TGCGCCAGCAGGCCTCTGGCCGGATCCCTTAACTATGGCTACACCTTC

clone_size: many
j_call: TRBJ1-2
v_call: TRBV2
d_call: TRBD1
cdr3_aa: CASTYRGGGYTF
cdr3_nt: TGTGCCAGCACTTACAGGGGGGGTGGCTACACCTTC

clone_size: NA
j_call: TRBJ2-7
v_call: TRBV20-1
d_call: NA
cdr3_aa: CSARDPGEVAVEQYF
cdr3_nt: TGCAGTGCTAGAGATCCTGGGGAGGTGGCCGTCGAGCAGTACTTC

clone_size: few
j_call: TRBJ1-1
v_call: TRBV29-1
d_call: TRBD1
cdr3_aa: CSGSPGQGNTEAFF
cdr3_nt: TGCAGCGGATCACCGGGACAGGGTAACACTGAAGCTTTCTTT

clone_size: many
j_call: TRBJ1-1
v_call: TRBV15
d_call: NA
cdr3_aa: CATSRKNTEAFF
cdr3_nt: TGTGCCACCAGCAGGAAGAACACTGAAGCTTTCTTT

clone_size: once
j_call: TRBJ2-7
v_call: TRBV5-6
d_call: TRBD2
cdr3_aa: CASGFGVAGGREQYF
cdr3_nt: TGTGCCAGCGGCTTCGGAGTAGCGGGAGGGCGGGAGCAGTACTTC

clone_size: NA
j_call: TRBJ2-7
v_call: TRBV12-3/TRBV12-4
d_call: TRBD2
cdr3_aa: CASSPPGLAGEEFEQYF
cdr3_nt: TGTGCCAGCAGTCCCCCGGGACTAGCGGGAGAGGAGTTCGAGCAGTACTTC

clone_size: NA
j_call: TRBJ1-1
v_call: TRBV11-2
d_call: NA
cdr3_aa: CASSLGLGRSEAFF
cdr3_nt: TGTGCCAGCAGCTTAGGCCTGGGGCGGTCTGAAGCTTTCTTT

clone_size: NA
j_call: TRBJ1-1
v_call: TRBV10-3
d_call: NA
cdr3_aa: CAISDIGDTEAFF
cdr3_nt: TGTGCCATCAGTGATATCGGGGACACTGAAGCTTTCTTT

clone_size: NA
j_call: TRBJ1-3
v_call: TRBV5-1
d_call: NA
cdr3_aa: CASSSAGQSGNTIYF
cdr3_nt: TGCGCCAGCAGCTCCGCGGGACAATCGGGAAACACCATATATTTT

clone_size: many
j_call: TRBJ1-2
v_call: TRBV11-2
d_call: NA
cdr3_aa: CASSSVRVSGYTF
cdr3_nt: TGTGCCAGCAGTTCAGTGCGGGTTAGTGGCTACACCTTC

clone_size: once
j_call: TRBJ2-5
v_call: TRBV7-2
d_call: TRBD2
cdr3_aa: CASSLAPAGVETQYF
cdr3_nt: TGTGCCAGCAGCTTAGCGCCAGCGGGAGTGGAGACCCAGTACTTC

clone_size: NA
j_call: TRBJ1-1
v_call: TRBV6-1
d_call: TRBD1
cdr3_aa: CASRPSGGAIMNTEAFF
cdr3_nt: TGTGCCAGCAGGCCCTCAGGGGGCGCCATTATGAACACTGAAGCTTTCTTT

clone_size: NA
j_call: TRBJ1-6
v_call: TRBV5-1
d_call: NA
cdr3_aa: CASSLGTANNSPLHF
cdr3_nt: TGCGCCAGCAGCTTGGGGACAGCAAATAATTCACCCCTCCACTTT

clone_size: NA
j_call: TRBJ2-7
v_call: TRBV28
d_call: TRBD1
cdr3_aa: CASSLWDRGQYF
cdr3_nt: TGTGCCAGCAGTTTATGGGACAGGGGGCAGTACTTC

clone_size: few
j_call: TRBJ2-3
v_call: TRBV2
d_call: TRBD1
cdr3_aa: CASSEVTGEDTQYF
cdr3_nt: TGTGCCAGCAGTGAAGTTACAGGGGAAGATACGCAGTATTTT

clone_size: NA
j_call: TRBJ2-3
v_call: TRBV6-2/TRBV6-3
d_call: TRBD2
cdr3_aa: CASRGTSGHHTDTQYF
cdr3_nt: TGTGCCAGCAGAGGGACTAGCGGTCATCACACAGATACGCAGTATTTT

clone_size: many
j_call: TRBJ1-1
v_call: TRBV6-1
d_call: NA
cdr3_aa: CASSLLTQKNTEAFF
cdr3_nt: TGTGCCAGCAGTCTCCTCACGCAGAAGAACACTGAAGCTTTCTTT

clone_size: NA
j_call: TRBJ1-1
v_call: TRBV7-9
d_call: NA
cdr3_aa: CASSGVRTEAFF
cdr3_nt: TGTGCCAGCAGCGGGGTAAGGACTGAAGCTTTCTTT

clone_size: NA
j_call: TRBJ1-2
v_call: TRBV7-8
d_call: NA
cdr3_aa: CASSRRGNRVDYGYTF
cdr3_nt: TGTGCCAGCAGCCGCCGGGGAAATAGAGTTGATTATGGCTACACCTTC

clone_size: NA
j_call: TRBJ1-1
v_call: TRBV6-1
d_call: NA
cdr3_aa: CASNRGRSRTEAFF
cdr3_nt: TGTGCCAGCAACCGCGGACGGTCGAGGACTGAAGCTTTCTTT

clone_size: many
j_call: TRBJ1-1
v_call: TRBV28
d_call: NA
cdr3_aa: CASSFSSPINTEAFF
cdr3_nt: TGTGCCAGCAGTTTTTCGTCGCCGATTAACACTGAAGCTTTCTTT

clone_size: NA
j_call: TRBJ2-6
v_call: TRBV12-3/TRBV12-4
d_call: NA
cdr3_aa: CASSLGTPSGANVLTF
cdr3_nt: TGTGCCAGCAGTTTAGGGACCCCCTCTGGGGCCAACGTCCTGACTTTC

clone_size: NA
j_call: TRBJ2-7
v_call: TRBV30
d_call: NA
cdr3_aa: CAWSEGRDYEQYF
cdr3_nt: TGTGCCTGGAGTGAAGGACGGGACTACGAGCAGTACTTC

clone_size: once
j_call: TRBJ2-3
v_call: TRBV6-5
d_call: TRBD1
cdr3_aa: CASRYSGTGIGDTQYF
cdr3_nt: TGTGCCAGCAGATACTCCGGGACAGGGATAGGGGATACGCAGTATTTT

clone_size: many
j_call: TRBJ2-7
v_call: TRBV12-3/TRBV12-4
d_call: TRBD1
cdr3_aa: CASSLGQGNYEQYF
cdr3_nt: TGTGCCAGCAGCTTGGGACAGGGCAACTACGAGCAGTACTTC

clone_size: NA
j_call: TRBJ1-3
v_call: TRBV6-6
d_call: TRBD1
cdr3_aa: CASSYSGQGATGNTIYF
cdr3_nt: TGTGCCAGCAGTTACTCGGGACAGGGAGCAACTGGAAACACCATATATTTT

clone_size: NA
j_call: TRBJ1-2
v_call: TRBV7-3
d_call: NA
cdr3_aa: CASSLKGGQLDGYTF
cdr3_nt: TGTGCCAGCAGCTTAAAGGGTGGACAGTTGGATGGCTACACCTTC

clone_size: many
j_call: TRBJ1-2
v_call: TRBV2
d_call: NA
cdr3_aa: CASSELSGYTF
cdr3_nt: TGTGCCAGCAGTGAGTTGAGCGGCTACACCTTC

clone_size: many
j_call: TRBJ1-2
v_call: TRBV6-1
d_call: NA
cdr3_aa: CASSETQNYGYTF
cdr3_nt: TGTGCCAGCAGTGAAACACAGAACTATGGCTACACCTTC

clone_size: NA
j_call: TRBJ2-5
v_call: TRBV12-3/TRBV12-4
d_call: TRBD2
cdr3_aa: CASSSGGRGKETQYF
cdr3_nt: TGTGCCAGCAGTTCGGGGGGGCGCGGGAAAGAGACCCAGTACTTC

clone_size: NA
j_call: TRBJ1-2
v_call: TRBV7-9
d_call: NA
cdr3_aa: CASSPSSSRAYGYTF
cdr3_nt: TGTGCCAGCAGCCCTAGTAGTTCCAGGGCCTATGGCTACACCTTC

clone_size: few
j_call: TRBJ1-5
v_call: TRBV5-1
d_call: NA
cdr3_aa: CASSTGPGLSQHF
cdr3_nt: TGCGCCAGCAGCACGGGACCAGGATTGTCCCAGCATTTT

clone_size: NA
j_call: TRBJ1-5
v_call: TRBV6-1
d_call: NA
cdr3_aa: CASSRDRRENQPQHF
cdr3_nt: TGTGCCAGCAGCCGCGACAGAAGGGAAAACCAGCCCCAGCATTTT

clone_size: NA
j_call: TRBJ1-1
v_call: TRBV24-1
d_call: NA
cdr3_aa: CATSDGQSAFF
cdr3_nt: TGTGCCACCAGTGACGGCCAGAGCGCTTTCTTT

clone_size: few
j_call: TRBJ2-2
v_call: TRBV12-3/TRBV12-4
d_call: NA
cdr3_aa: CAVRRTGTGELFF
cdr3_nt: TGTGCCGTCCGACGGACGGGCACCGGGGAGCTGTTTTTT

clone_size: NA
j_call: TRBJ1-1
v_call: TRBV29-1
d_call: NA
cdr3_aa: CSAQSVRTMNTEAFF
cdr3_nt: TGCAGCGCTCAGTCGGTCAGGACTATGAACACTGAAGCTTTCTTT

clone_size: NA
j_call: TRBJ2-3
v_call: TRBV3-1
d_call: NA
cdr3_aa: CASRDSTDTQYF
cdr3_nt: TGTGCCAGCAGGGACTCCACAGATACGCAGTATTTT

clone_size: many
j_call: TRBJ1-1
v_call: TRBV12-3/TRBV12-4
d_call: NA
cdr3_aa: CASSSTGTKEAFF
cdr3_nt: TGTGCCAGCAGTTCCACCGGGACAAAGGAAGCTTTCTTT